This TCR beta chain was sequenced for a study of blood T cell repertoires in COVID-19. Across the whole study: Acute-phase and convalescent COVID-19 samples originated in the United States, Italy and Spain. PBMCs, B-cell-depleted T cells, or T cells provided the cDNA or gDNA that made up the material.

In the authors' workflow: Nucleated cell number was recorded as an estimate derived from reference gene primer amplification. The method was immunoSEQ multiplex PCR; TCRdb's version includes in-frame clones alone and lacks a portion of them. That table supplies the V and J calls and clone size; D and trimming were determined from the DNA. The sample lists about 170,000 clones; around nine tenths were seen once. Trimming cost V 5 bases and J 0 bases, with 14 bases left between them. The germline V gene encodes CDR1 MNHEY and CDR2 SMNVEV (reference sequence). The CDR3 sequence is 15 residues long. This rearrangement joins TRBV27 to TRBJ2-7, with a possible D match to TRBD2 (7 bases). This sequence was found in a man aged 18 to 30 with active or convalescent COVID-19. The sample was peripheral blood. The CDR3 is CASSPSGTFSYEQYF. CDR3 DNA sequence: TGTGCCAGCAGTCCCAGCGGGACATTCTCCTACGAGCAGTACTTC.